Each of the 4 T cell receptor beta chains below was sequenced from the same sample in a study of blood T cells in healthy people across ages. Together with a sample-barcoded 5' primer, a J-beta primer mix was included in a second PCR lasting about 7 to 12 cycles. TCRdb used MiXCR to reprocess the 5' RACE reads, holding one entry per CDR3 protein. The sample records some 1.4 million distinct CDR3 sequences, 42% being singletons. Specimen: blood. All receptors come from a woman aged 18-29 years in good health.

CDR3 in amino acids: CSARDTRAQPQHF. The CDR3 coding sequence is TGCAGTGCTAGAGATACGAGGGCTCAGCCCCAGCATTTT. The V gene is TRBV20-1, the J gene TRBJ1-5; D gene uncertain. The V gene's germline CDR1 is DFQATT and CDR2 SNEGSKA (reference sequence). The V and J ends lost 0 bases and 6 bases respectively, with 9 bases between them. CDR3 length equals 13 residues.

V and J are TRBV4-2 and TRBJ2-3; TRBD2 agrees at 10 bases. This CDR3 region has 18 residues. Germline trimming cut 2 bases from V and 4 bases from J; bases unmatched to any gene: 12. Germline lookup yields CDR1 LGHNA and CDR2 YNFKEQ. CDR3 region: CASSQSPRTSGNADTQYF. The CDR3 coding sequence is TGTGCCAGCAGCCAATCGCCCCGAACTAGCGGGAACGCAGATACGCAGTATTTT.

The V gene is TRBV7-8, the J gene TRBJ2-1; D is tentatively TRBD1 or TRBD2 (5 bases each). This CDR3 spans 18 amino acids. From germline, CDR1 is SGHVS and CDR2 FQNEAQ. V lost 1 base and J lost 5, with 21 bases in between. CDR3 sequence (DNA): TGTGCCAGCAGCTTAGGGGAGAAGTGGGGCGGCTCTCACAATGAGCAGTTCTTC. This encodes CASSLGEKWGGSHNEQFF.

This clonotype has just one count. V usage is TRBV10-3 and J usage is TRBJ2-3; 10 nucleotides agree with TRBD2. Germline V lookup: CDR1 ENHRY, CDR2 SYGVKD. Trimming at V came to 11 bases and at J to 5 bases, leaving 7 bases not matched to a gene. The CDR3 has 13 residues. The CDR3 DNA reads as TGTGCCGCTAGCGGGGGCCGCAAAGATACGCAGTATTTT. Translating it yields CAASGGRKDTQYF.